What follows are 8 T cell receptor beta chains derived from one specimen sequenced in a study of T cells after posttransplantation cyclophosphamide. Some clones are missing from TCRdb's copy, which holds only in-frame ones; the method was immunoSEQ multiplex PCR. The table includes about 46,000 clones, 85% to 95% detected once. Sequences were obtained from PBMCs. These receptor sequences come from a woman aged 50 to 65 in good health and a related stem cell transplant donor.

The V gene is TRBV10-1, the J gene TRBJ2-7; 13 bases map to TRBD2. V lost 2 bases to trimming and J lost 2 bases; unmatched junction nucleotides: 6. Germline V lookup: CDR1 WNHNN, CDR2 SYGVQD (reference sequence). CDR3 length: 17 amino acids. The DNA of the CDR3 is TGCGCCAGCAGTGAGGGGGGACTAGCGGGATCAACCTACGAGCAGTACTTC. Amino acid sequence: CASSEGGLAGSTYEQYF.

This chain uses TRBV11-1 with TRBJ1-4; perhaps TRBD1 as D (5 bases). This CDR3 is built from 15 residues. Trimming removed 2 bases from V and 5 bases from J, with 12 bases in between. Germline CDR1 SGHAT, CDR2 FQDESV (reference sequence). CDR3 nucleotides: TGTGCCAGCAGCTTACTCGGACAAACGAATGAAAAACTGTTTTTT. Translation gives CASSLLGQTNEKLFF.

The chain is built from TRBV25-1 and TRBJ1-1; TRBD1 might be the D (5 bases). This CDR3 is 13 amino acids long. The germline CDR1 and CDR2 sequences are MGHDK and SYGVNS. Trimming removed 6 bases at V and 4 bases at J, with 12 bases between. CDR3 loop: CASSKNGGTEAFF. CDR3 sequence (DNA): TGTGCCAGCAGCAAGAACGGGGGCACTGAAGCTTTCTTT.

J is TRBJ1-3 and V is TRBV30, with 7 bases aligning to TRBD1. V shed 5 bases, J shed 0 bases, and the junction held 7 bases outside the gene matches. The CDR3 sequence is 15 residues long. Germline V gene data show CDR1 as GTSNPN and CDR2 as SVGIG (reference sequence). CDR3 DNA sequence: TGTGCCTGGGCAGGGGGTCTACTCTCTGGAAACACCATATATTTT. Its protein product is CAWAGGLLSGNTIYF.

The chain links TRBV6-1 to TRBJ2-7; 8 bases agree with TRBD2. Germline CDR1 and CDR2: MNHNS and SASEGT. Trimming took 4 bases from V and 1 from J; bases not matched to a gene: 9. The CDR3 is 16 residues long. The CDR3 DNA follows: TGTGCCAGCAGTGCCCTCTCGGGGGGGCCTTCCTACGAGCAGTACTTC. Its translation: CASSALSGGPSYEQYF.

The sample holds one count of this clone. V gene TRBV11-3 combines with J gene TRBJ2-3, with D perhaps matching TRBD2 (6 bases). Germline CDR1 SGHNT, CDR2 YENEEA. This CDR3 contains 17 residues. Between the trimmed V and J ends, which lost 3 bases and 2 bases, there was a span of 18 bases. CDR3 loop: CASSFPLSGLPTDTQYF. CDR3 coding DNA: TGTGCCAGCAGCTTTCCGCTGAGCGGACTACCCACAGATACGCAGTATTTT.

The V call is TRBV7-6, the J call TRBJ2-6; TRBD2 might be the D (5 bases). The germline V and J ends were trimmed by 1 base and 3 bases, with 10 bases remaining between them. The CDR3 is made up of 16 amino acids. CDR1 is SGHVS and CDR2 is FNYEAQ in the germline V gene. CDR3 in amino acids: CASSLGGAGGANVLTF. CDR3 DNA sequence: TGTGCCAGCAGCTTAGGGGGAGCAGGTGGGGCCAACGTCCTGACTTTC.

The chain uses TRBV30 and TRBJ2-3; 10 positions agree with TRBD2. J was trimmed by 6 bases and V by 2 bases; bases with no gene match: 11. From germline, CDR1 is GTSNPN and CDR2 SVGIG (reference sequence). CDR3 length equals 16 residues. The CDR3 here is CAWSRPLAGDRDTQYF. The CDR3 nucleotides read TGTGCCTGGAGTCGTCCGCTAGCGGGAGATCGGGATACGCAGTATTTT.